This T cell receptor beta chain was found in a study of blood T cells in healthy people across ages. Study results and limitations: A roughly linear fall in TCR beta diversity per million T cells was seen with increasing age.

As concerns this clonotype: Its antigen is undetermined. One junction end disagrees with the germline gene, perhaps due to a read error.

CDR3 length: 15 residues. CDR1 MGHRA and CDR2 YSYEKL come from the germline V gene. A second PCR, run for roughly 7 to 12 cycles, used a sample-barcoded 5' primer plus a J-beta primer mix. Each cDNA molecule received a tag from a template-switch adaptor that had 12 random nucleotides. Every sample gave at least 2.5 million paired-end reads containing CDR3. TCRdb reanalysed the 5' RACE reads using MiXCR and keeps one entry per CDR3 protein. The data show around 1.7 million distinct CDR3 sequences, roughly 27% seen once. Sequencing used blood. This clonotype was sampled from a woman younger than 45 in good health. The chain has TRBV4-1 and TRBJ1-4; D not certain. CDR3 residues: CASGQETTRNEKLFF. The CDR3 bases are TGCGCCAGCGGCCAAGAGACCACTCGGAATGAAAAACTGTTTTTT.